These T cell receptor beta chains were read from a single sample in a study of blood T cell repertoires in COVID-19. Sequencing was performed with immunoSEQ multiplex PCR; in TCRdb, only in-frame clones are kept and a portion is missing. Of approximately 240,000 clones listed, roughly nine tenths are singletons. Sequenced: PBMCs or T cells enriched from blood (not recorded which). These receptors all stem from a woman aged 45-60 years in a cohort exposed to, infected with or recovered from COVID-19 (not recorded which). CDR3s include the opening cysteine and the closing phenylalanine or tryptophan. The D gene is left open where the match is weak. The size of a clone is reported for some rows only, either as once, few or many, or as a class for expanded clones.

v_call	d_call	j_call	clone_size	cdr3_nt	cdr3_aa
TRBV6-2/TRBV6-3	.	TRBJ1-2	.	TGTGCCAGCAGTCCGCGGGTCCCAGGCTACACCTTC	CASSPRVPGYTF
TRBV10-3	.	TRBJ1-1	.	TGTGCCATCAGTGAAAACAGGGACACTGAAGCTTTCTTT	CAISENRDTEAFF
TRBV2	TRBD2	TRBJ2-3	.	TGTGCCAGCAGTGAGGGACTAGCGGGGGGGGTCTCTGTCACAGATACGCAGTATTTT	CASSEGLAGGVSVTDTQYF
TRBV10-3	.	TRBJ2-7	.	TGTGCCATCAGGGATGGTGCGGTTGAGGTGGAGCAGTACTTC	CAIRDGAVEVEQYF
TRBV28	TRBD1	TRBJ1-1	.	TGTGCCAGCAGCCCGCCTACAGGGGCCGGACCCAACACTGAAGCTTTCTTT	CASSPPTGAGPNTEAFF
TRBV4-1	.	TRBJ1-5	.	TGCGCCAGCAGCCAAGATACTTCGAATCAGCCCCAGCATTTT	CASSQDTSNQPQHF
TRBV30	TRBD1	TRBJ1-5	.	TGTGCCTGTACTACAGGGGACAGCAATCAGCCCCAGCATTTT	CACTTGDSNQPQHF
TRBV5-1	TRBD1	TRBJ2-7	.	TGCGCCAGCAGCTTATCCGGGACAGGGTCCTACGAGCAGTACTTC	CASSLSGTGSYEQYF
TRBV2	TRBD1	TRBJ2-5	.	TGTGCCAGCACCCGACAGGGGGAGACCCAGTACTTC	CASTRQGETQYF
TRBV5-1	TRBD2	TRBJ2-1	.	TGCGCCAGCAGCCGGACTAGCGGTAACAATGAGCAGTTCTTC	CASSRTSGNNEQFF
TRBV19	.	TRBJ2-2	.	TGTGCCAGTACCTGGTTCCAGACCGGGGAGCTGTTTTTT	CASTWFQTGELFF
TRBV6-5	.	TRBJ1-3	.	TGTGCCAGCAGTTACTCGATAGGAGGGGACACCATATATTTT	CASSYSIGGDTIYF
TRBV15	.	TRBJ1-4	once	TGTGCCACCAGCAGAGACAGTCCGGGGGATGAAAAACTGTTTTTT	CATSRDSPGDEKLFF
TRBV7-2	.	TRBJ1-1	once	TGTGCCAGCAGCTTATCCGCAGGAACGAACACTGAAGCTTTCTTT	CASSLSAGTNTEAFF
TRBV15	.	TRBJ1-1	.	TGTGCCACCAGTAGAGATTACAGGCATGGGCTTGAAGCTTTCTTT	CATSRDYRHGLEAFF
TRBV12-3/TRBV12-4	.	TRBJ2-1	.	TGTGCCAGCCAATCAGGGCTCGACAATGAGCAGTTCTTC	CASQSGLDNEQFF
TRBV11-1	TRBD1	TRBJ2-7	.	TGTGCCAGCAGCTCCCTGTTGGGACAGGGCTACGAGCAGTACTTC	CASSSLLGQGYEQYF
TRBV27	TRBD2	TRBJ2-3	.	TGTGCCAGCAGAGCTAGCGGGGGGGGCACAGATACGCAGTATTTT	CASRASGGGTDTQYF
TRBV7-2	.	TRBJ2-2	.	TGTGCCAGCAGCTTCACGGGAGGGGGCGGCGGGGAGCTGTTTTTT	CASSFTGGGGGELFF
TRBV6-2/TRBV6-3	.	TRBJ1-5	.	TGTGCCAGCAGTTACACAGCTTATAGCAATCAGCCCCAGCATTTT	CASSYTAYSNQPQHF
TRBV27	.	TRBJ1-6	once	TGTGCCAGCAGTTTTTGGGGAGATAATTCACCCCTCCACTTT	CASSFWGDNSPLHF
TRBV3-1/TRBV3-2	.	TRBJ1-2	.	TGTGCCAGCAGCCACACATGGACCGGGACAAACTATGGCTACACCTTC	CASSHTWTGTNYGYTF
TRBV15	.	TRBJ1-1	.	TGTGCCACCAGCAGAGAGGGGCTAATGAACACTGAAGCTTTCTTT	CATSREGLMNTEAFF
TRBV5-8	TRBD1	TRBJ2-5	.	TGTGCCAGCAGCTTGGGACAGGGGGTGGATGAGACCCAGTACTTC	CASSLGQGVDETQYF
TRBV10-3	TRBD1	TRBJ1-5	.	TGTGCCATCAGTGAGACAGGGGGCAATCAGCCCCAGCATTTT	CAISETGGNQPQHF
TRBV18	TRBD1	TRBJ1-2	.	TGTGCCAGCACCTCAGCCCCGGACAGGGGGCCCGGCTACACCTTC	CASTSAPDRGPGYTF
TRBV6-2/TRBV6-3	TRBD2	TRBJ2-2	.	TGTGCCAGCAGTTACAGGAGCGGGGGGGCCCTCACCGGGGAGCTGTTTTTT	CASSYRSGGALTGELFF
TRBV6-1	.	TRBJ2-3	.	TGTGCCAGCAGTGGACCCTCGGCAGGGTCGGTCGCAGATACGCAGTATTTT	CASSGPSAGSVADTQYF
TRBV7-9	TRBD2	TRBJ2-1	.	TGTGCCAGCAGCCGAACTAGCGATGAGCAGTTCTTC	CASSRTSDEQFF
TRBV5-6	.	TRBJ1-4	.	TGTGCCAGCAGCTTAGGGGCGGTTGGAACTAATGAAAAACTGTTTTTT	CASSLGAVGTNEKLFF